This TCR beta chain was recorded in a study of T cells in localized non-small cell lung cancer. Overall study findings and caveats: When the top 100 tumor clones were examined, a median around 61 of them also appeared in the adjacent lung, which was paired and uninvolved. Sequencing covered just one tumor region, so heterogeneity cannot be ruled out.

Notes on this clone: What it binds is unknown.

The V gene's germline CDR1 is LGHNA and CDR2 YSLEER. The CDR3 loop spans 15 amino acids. The V gene end was trimmed by 1 base and the J gene end by 7 bases; junction bases not matched to a gene: 7. Produced via immunoSEQ multiplex PCR; TCRdb's table is partial and in-frame only. The sample has 30,000 to 45,000 clones; around 85% are singletons. The receptor was isolated from a woman aged 35 to 69 with stage I lung adenocarcinoma. The sample consisted of peripheral blood, taken before any cancer treatment. The V call is TRBV4-3, the J call TRBJ2-1; TRBD1 agrees at 7 bases. The CDR3 is CASSQATGQINEQFF. CDR3 sequence (DNA): TGCGCCAGCAGCCAAGCTACGGGACAGATAAATGAGCAGTTCTTC.